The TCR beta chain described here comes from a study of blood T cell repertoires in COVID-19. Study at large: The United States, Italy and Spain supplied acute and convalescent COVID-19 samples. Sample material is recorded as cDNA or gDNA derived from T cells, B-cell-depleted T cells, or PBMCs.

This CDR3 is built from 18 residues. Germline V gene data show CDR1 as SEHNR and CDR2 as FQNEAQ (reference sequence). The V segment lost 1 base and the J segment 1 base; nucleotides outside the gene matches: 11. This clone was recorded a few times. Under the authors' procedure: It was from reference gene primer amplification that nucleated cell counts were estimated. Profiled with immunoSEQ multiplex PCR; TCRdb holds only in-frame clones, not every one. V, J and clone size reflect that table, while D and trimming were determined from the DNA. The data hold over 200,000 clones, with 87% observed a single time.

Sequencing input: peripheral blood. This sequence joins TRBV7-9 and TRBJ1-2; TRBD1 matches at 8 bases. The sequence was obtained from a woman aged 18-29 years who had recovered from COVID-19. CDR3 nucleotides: TGTGCCAGCAGCTTAGTCGGACAGGGCTCTGGCTATAACTATGGCTACACCTTC. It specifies CASSLVGQGSGYNYGYTF.